The 7 T cell receptor beta chains presented below share a single source sample, sequenced in a study of molecular identifiers for immune sequencing clone quantification. TCRdb reprocessed the PCR reads via MiXCR and lists one record per CDR3 protein. The repertoire holds roughly 100,000 distinct CDR3 sequences, 30% to 45% seen once, with approximately 9.8% in the top ten. The specimen was naive CD8+ T cells from blood, with Jurkat cell RNA spiked in. The subset: FACS-sorted CD8+CD4-CCR7+CD45RA+ naive T cells. Receptors originate from a human donor in good health. Some libraries in this study had Jurkat cell RNA spiked in.

Regarding this clonotype: This may be a read error: a much more frequent sequence differs by one nucleotide. The CDR3 ends on some other residue instead of the conserved phenylalanine or tryptophan, so this is likely a read error. This sequence joins TRBV7-6 and TRBJ1-4; D not resolved. The CDR3 is 14 amino acids. CDR1 and CDR2 (germline): SGHVS, FNYEAQ. V shed 5 bases and J shed 5 bases, with 12 bases lying between them. This CDR3 is CASSQTRLNEKLFL. CDR3 coding DNA: TGTGCCAGCAGCCAAACACGGCTGAATGAAAAACTGTTTCTT.

Turning to this clonotype: A much larger clone lies a single base off, so this may be a read error. J is TRBJ2-3 and V is TRBV2, with D tentatively TRBD2 (6 bases). From germline, CDR1 is SNHLY and CDR2 FYNNEI. V lost 3 bases, J lost 2 bases, and 12 bases lay in between. The CDR3 contains 15 residues. DNA of the CDR3: TGTGCCAGCAGTGAGGGACTCCACTCCACAGATACGCAGTATTTT. Encoded protein: CASSEGLHSTDTQYF.

This clonotype showed up just a few times. V and J are TRBV29-1 and TRBJ2-7; TRBD1 matches at 8 bases. The junction had 2 bases not matched to a gene; V was cut back by 4 bases and J by 0 bases. Germline V gene lookup returns CDR1 SQVTM and CDR2 ANQGSEA. The CDR3 contains 13 residues. The CDR3 loop reads CSVGQGYSYEQYF. Written as DNA, the CDR3 is TGCAGCGTTGGACAGGGGTACTCCTACGAGCAGTACTTC.

The gene calls are TRBV7-8 and TRBJ1-4, with 7 nucleotides matching TRBD1. The CDR3 is 13 amino acids. CDR1 is SGHVS, CDR2 FQNEAQ, per germline. The junction had 5 bases not matched to a gene; V was cut back by 5 bases and J by 8 bases. CDR3 bases: TGTGCCAGCAGCCGACAGGGAGGCGAAAAACTGTTTTTT. Amino acid sequence: CASSRQGGEKLFF.

The rearrangement joins TRBV7-6 to TRBJ2-7, with D uncertain. Trimming took off 6 bases at V and 3 bases at J, with 12 bases between the two ends. Germline assignment: CDR1 SGHVS and CDR2 FNYEAQ. This CDR3 has 13 residues. CDR3 sequence (DNA): TGTGCCAGCAGTCCCGGGCCGATCTACGAGCAGTACTTC. Amino acid sequence: CASSPGPIYEQYF. The full variable domain, in which reference TRBV7-6 and TRBJ2-7 provide the parts outside the CDR3, is GAGVSQSPRYKVTKRGQDVALRCDPISGHVSLYWYRQALGQGPEFLTYFNYEAQQDKSGLPNDRFSAERPEGSISTLTIQRTEQRDSAMYRCASSPGPIYEQYFGPGTRLTVT.

About this clonotype itself: With a much larger clone just one base away, this may be a read error. This chain uses TRBV6-2 or TRBV6-3 with TRBJ2-7; D is undetermined. This CDR3 is built from 12 residues. Germline V gene sequence: CDR1 MNHEY, CDR2 SVGEGT. In DNA, the CDR3 is TGTGCCAGCCGGGTCAGACCTTACGAGCTGTACTTC. Amino acid sequence: CASRVRPYELYF.

Details on this clonotype: This could be a read error, since a much larger clone is one nucleotide away. V is TRBV28 and J is TRBJ2-5; 8 nucleotides align to TRBD2. Germline CDR1 and CDR2: MDHEN and SYDVKM. The CDR3 extends over 15 amino acids. Losses at the gene ends were 3 bases for V and 4 bases for J; bases not matched to a gene: 7. The CDR3 is CASSFVAGSLETQYF. In nucleotides, the CDR3 is TGTGCCAGCAGTTTTGTAGCGGGATCCCTAGAGACCCAGTACTTC.